The rows below give T cell receptor beta chains drawn from one sample of a study of cytomegalovirus exposure and HLA in healthy donors. Generated by immunoSEQ multiplex PCR, the TCRdb table keeps only in-frame clones and is missing some. This sample has some 100,000 clones, with around two thirds found just once. Sequencing used PBMCs. These receptors all stem from a human donor in good health. CDR3s include the opening cysteine and the closing phenylalanine or tryptophan.

CDR3 length | V gene | CDR3 protein
12 | TRBV5-6 | CASSPQGIGYTF
15 | TRBV6-5 | CASSFQREGTGEQYF
14 | TRBV27 | CASSRLGRTYEQYF
18 | TRBV30 | CAWSVRPLAGERAYEQYF
18 | TRBV7-2 | CASSLKGRDRAYNSPLHF
13 | TRBV18 | CASSPLADQPQHF
14 | TRBV19 | CASSRSGRIYEQYF
14 | TRBV21-1 | CASRGSSGTYEQYF
15 | TRBV7-8 | CASSLRGGLKETQYF
14 | TRBV5-4 | CASSPRQGTYEQYF
12 | TRBV29-1 | CSVTYRVSEQFF
14 | TRBV6-1 | CASKVQGPTYEQYF
14 | TRBV6-5 | CASSYDSSGGAQHF
13 | TRBV5-8 | CASSLAPNTEAFF
14 | TRBV6-5 | CASSRDRVLNEQFF
14 | TRBV6-6 | CASSAGTGPSEQYF
15 | TRBV5-1 | CASSRAGTGSYEQYF
15 | TRBV5-1 | CASRYRQVANTEAFF
14 | TRBV28 | CAGRAGQQTAEAFF
16 | TRBV5-1 | CASSKVRTAITDTQYF
14 | TRBV30 | CAWSRDRGRETQYF
14 | TRBV5-1 | CASSLQGSSETQYF
13 | TRBV12-5 | CASGIGGNQPQHF
14 | TRBV6-1 | CASRLDRARPEAFF
14 | TRBV5-1 | CASSLGQGAYEQYF
13 | TRBV18 | CASSPTGNTEAFF
17 | TRBV29-1 | CSVVTEKGQGAGQPQHF
15 | TRBV27 | CASSPQGSSGNTIYF
15 | TRBV5-6 | CASSLRRMGGEKLFF
14 | TRBV28 | CASRTGTGAEKLFF
16 | TRBV9 | CASSVGVGGGYYEQYF
14 | TRBV2 | CASTFPGGDQPQHF
15 | TRBV28 | CASSSNRGRRDTQYF
15 | TRBV2 | CASTGGTGSNQPQHF
17 | TRBV4-2 | CASSQDFGGPPYNEQFF
15 | TRBV15 | CATSRGLAGDHEQYF
14 | TRBV5-1 | CASSPQGLGQPQHF
15 | TRBV30 | CAWSGTVYMNTEAFF
14 | TRBV5-1 | CASSTGQGLETQYF
15 | TRBV7-8 | CASSRAGTGKDEQYF